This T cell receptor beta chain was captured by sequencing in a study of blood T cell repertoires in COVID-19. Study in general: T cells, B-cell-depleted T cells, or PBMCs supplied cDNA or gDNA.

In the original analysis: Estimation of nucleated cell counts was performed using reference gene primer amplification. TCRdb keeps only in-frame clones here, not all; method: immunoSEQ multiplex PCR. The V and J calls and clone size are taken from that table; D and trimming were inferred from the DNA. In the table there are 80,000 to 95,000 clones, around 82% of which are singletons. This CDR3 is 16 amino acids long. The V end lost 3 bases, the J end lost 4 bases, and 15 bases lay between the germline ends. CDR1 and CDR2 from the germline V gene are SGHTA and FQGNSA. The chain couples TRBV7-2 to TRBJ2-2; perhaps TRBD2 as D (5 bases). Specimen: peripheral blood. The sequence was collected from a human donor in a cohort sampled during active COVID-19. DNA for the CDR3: TGTGCCAGCAGCTTTTCCGGGATTGCTCCCACCGGGGAGCTGTTTTTT. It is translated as CASSFSGIAPTGELFF.